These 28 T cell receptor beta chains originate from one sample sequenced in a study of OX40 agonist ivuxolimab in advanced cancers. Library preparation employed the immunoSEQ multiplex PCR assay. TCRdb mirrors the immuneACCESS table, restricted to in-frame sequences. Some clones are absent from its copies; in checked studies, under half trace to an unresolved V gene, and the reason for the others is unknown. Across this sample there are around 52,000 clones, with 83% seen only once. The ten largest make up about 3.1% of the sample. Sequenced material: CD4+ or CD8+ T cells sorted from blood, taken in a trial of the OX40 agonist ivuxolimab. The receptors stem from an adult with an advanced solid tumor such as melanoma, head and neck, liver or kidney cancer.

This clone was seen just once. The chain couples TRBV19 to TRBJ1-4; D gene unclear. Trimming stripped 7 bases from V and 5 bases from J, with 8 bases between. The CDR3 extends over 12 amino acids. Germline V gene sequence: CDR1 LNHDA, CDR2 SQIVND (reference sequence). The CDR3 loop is CASTARNEKLFF. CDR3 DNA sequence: TGTGCCAGTACGGCCCGGAATGAAAAACTGTTTTTT.

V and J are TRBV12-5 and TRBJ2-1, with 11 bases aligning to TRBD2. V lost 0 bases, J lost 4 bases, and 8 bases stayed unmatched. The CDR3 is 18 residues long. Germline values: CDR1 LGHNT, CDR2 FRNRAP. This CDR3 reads CASGLVLSGRAEYNEQFF. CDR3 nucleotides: TGTGCTAGTGGTTTGGTACTTAGCGGGAGGGCCGAATACAATGAGCAGTTCTTC. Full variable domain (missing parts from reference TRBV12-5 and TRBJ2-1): DARVTQTPRHKVTEMGQEVTMRCQPILGHNTVFWYRQTMMQGLELLAYFRNRAPLDDSGMPKDRFSAEMPDATLATLKIQPSEPRDSAVYFCASGLVLSGRAEYNEQFFGPGTRLTVL.

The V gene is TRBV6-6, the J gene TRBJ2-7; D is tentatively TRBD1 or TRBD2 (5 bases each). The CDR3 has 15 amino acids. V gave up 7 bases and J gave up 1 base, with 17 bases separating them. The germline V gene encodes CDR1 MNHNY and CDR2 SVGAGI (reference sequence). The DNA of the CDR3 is TGTGCCAGCACCGGGACGGGCCCAGGGTCCTACGAGCAGTACTTC. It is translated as CASTGTGPGSYEQYF.

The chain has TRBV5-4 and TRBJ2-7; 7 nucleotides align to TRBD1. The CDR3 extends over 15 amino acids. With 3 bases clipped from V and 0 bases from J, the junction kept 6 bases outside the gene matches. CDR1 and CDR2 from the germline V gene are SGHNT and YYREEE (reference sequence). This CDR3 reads CASSYGQASSYEQYF. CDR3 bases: TGTGCCAGCAGCTATGGACAGGCAAGCTCCTACGAGCAGTACTTC.

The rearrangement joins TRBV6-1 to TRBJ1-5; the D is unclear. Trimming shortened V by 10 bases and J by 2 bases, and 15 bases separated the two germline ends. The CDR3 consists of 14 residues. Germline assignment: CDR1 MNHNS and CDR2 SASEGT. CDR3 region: CATFQDGRNQPQHF. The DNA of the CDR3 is TGTGCCACCTTCCAAGACGGACGCAATCAGCCCCAGCATTTT.

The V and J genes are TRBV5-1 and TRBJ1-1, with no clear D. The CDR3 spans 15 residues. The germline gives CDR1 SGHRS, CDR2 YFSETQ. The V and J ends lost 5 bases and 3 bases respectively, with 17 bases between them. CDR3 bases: TGCGCCAGCAGGGCCGCAAACGGTTGGGACACTGAAGCTTTCTTT. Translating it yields CASRAANGWDTEAFF.

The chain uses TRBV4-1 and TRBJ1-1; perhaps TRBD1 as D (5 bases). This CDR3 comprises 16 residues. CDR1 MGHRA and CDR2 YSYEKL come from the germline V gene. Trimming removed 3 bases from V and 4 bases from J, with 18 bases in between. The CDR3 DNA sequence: TGCGCCAGCAGCCAGGGGAGGGGAGGTCGGGTCACTGAAGCTTTCTTT. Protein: CASSQGRGGRVTEAFF.

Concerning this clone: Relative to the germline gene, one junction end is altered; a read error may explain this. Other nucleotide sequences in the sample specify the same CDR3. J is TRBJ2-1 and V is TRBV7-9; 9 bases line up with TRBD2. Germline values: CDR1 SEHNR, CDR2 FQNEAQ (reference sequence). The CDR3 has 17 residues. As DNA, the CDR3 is TGTGCCAGCAGCTTCCTCGGAGCGGGAGGCTCCTATAATGAGCAGTTCTTC. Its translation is CASSFLGAGGSYNEQFF.

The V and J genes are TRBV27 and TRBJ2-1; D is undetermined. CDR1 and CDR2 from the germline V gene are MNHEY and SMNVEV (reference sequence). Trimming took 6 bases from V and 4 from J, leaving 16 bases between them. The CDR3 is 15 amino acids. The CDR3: CASRSQNLFYNEQFF. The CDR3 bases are TGTGCCAGCAGATCGCAGAACCTATTTTACAATGAGCAGTTCTTC.

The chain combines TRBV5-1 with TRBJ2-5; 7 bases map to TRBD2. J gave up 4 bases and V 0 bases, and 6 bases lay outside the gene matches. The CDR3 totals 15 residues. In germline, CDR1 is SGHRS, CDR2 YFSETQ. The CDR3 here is CASSLGGGPLETQYF. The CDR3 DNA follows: TGCGCCAGCAGCTTGGGCGGGGGTCCGCTAGAGACCCAGTACTTC.

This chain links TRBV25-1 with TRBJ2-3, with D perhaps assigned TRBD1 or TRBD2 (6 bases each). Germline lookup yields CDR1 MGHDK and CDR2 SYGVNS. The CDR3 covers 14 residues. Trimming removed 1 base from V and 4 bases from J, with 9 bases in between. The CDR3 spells CASSEWGAADTQYF. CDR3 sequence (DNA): TGTGCCAGCAGTGAATGGGGGGCCGCAGATACGCAGTATTTT.

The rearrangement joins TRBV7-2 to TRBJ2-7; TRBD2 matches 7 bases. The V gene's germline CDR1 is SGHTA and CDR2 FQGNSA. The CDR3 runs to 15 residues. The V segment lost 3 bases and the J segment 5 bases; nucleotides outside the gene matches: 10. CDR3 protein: CASSLNGGTYNEQYF. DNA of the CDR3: TGTGCCAGCAGCTTGAACGGGGGGACCTATAACGAGCAGTACTTC.

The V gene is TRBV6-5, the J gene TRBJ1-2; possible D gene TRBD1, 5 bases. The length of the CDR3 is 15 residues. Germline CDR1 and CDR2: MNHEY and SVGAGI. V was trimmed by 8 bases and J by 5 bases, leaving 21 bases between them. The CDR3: CASRGQASGTYGYTF. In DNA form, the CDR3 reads TGTGCCAGCCGAGGGCAGGCCTCTGGGACTTATGGCTACACCTTC.

The CDR3, as DNA: TGTGCCAGCAGCCCAGGGCAGGGCATCCGCTATGGCTACACCTTC. Translated: CASSPGQGIRYGYTF. This chain links TRBV14 with TRBJ1-2; the D gene is possibly TRBD1 (5 bases). The CDR3 is 15 amino acids. Germline CDR1 is SGHDN and CDR2 is FVKESK. Trimming removed 4 bases at V and 4 bases at J, with 16 bases between.

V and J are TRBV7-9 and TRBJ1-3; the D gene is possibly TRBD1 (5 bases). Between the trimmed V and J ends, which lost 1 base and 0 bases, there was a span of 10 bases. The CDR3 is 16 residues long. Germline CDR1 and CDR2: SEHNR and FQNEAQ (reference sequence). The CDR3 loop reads CASSLGQGLSGNTIYF. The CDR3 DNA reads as TGTGCCAGCAGCTTAGGCCAGGGCCTCTCTGGAAACACCATATATTTT.

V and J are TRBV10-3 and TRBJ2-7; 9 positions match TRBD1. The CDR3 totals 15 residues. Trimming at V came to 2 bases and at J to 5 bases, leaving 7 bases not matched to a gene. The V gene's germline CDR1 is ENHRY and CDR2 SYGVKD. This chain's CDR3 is CAISEPGTGFNEQYF. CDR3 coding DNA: TGTGCCATCAGTGAGCCGGGGACAGGGTTCAACGAGCAGTACTTC.

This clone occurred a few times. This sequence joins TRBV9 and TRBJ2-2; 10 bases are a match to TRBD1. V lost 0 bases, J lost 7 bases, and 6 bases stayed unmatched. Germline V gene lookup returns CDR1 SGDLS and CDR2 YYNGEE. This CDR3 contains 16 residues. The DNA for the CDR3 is TGTGCCAGCAGCGTAGGGACAGGGGGTAAAGACGGGGAGCTGTTTTTT. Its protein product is CASSVGTGGKDGELFF.

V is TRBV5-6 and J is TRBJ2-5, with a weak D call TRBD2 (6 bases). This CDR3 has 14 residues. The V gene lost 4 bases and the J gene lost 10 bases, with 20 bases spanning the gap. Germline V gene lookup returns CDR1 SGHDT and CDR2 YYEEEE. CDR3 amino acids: CASSPLGGFLDQYF. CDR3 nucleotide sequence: TGTGCCAGCAGCCCACTAGGAGGGTTCTTGGACCAGTACTTC.

CDR3 in DNA: TGTGCCAGCAGGAATCGGGGCACAGATACGCAGTATTTT. Its protein product is CASRNRGTDTQYF. The rearrangement uses TRBV2 and TRBJ2-3; D remains unclear. CDR1 and CDR2 (germline): SNHLY, FYNNEI. This CDR3 is 13 amino acids long. With 6 bases removed from V and 1 base from J, the gap between germline ends came to 8 bases.

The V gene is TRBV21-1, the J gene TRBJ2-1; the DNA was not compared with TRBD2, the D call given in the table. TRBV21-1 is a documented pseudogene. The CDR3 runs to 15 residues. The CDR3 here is CASTGWREVHNEQFF. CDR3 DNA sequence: TGTGCCAGCACCGGATGGCGGGAGGTCCACAATGAGCAGTTCTTC.

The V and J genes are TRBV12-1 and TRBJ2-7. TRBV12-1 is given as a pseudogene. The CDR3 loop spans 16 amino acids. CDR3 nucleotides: TGTGCCAGCAGCTTTGCCCCTCTCGGCGTTATCTACGAGCAGTACTTC. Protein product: CASSFAPLGVIYEQYF.

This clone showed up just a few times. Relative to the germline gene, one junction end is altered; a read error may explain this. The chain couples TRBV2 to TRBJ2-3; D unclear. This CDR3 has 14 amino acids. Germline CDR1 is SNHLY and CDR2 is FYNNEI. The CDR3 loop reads CASSESALTDTQYF. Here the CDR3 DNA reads TGTGCCAGTAGTGAGTCCGCCCTCACAGATACGCAGTATTTT.

CDR3 in amino acids: CASSLGGQGGGYTF. As DNA, the CDR3 is TGTGCCAGCAGTTTAGGAGGGCAGGGAGGAGGCTACACCTTC. The rearrangement uses TRBV27 and TRBJ1-2, with D possibly being TRBD1 (5 bases). The length of the CDR3 is 14 residues. The germline V gene has CDR1 MNHEY and CDR2 SMNVEV (reference sequence). V shed 2 bases and J shed 8 bases, with 15 bases lying between them.

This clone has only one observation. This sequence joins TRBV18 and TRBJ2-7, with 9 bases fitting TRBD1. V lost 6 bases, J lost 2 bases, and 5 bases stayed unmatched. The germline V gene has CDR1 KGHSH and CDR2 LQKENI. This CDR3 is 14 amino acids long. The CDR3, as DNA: TGTGCCAGCTCCCTCGGACAGGGGCCCTACGAGCAGTACTTC. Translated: CASSLGQGPYEQYF.

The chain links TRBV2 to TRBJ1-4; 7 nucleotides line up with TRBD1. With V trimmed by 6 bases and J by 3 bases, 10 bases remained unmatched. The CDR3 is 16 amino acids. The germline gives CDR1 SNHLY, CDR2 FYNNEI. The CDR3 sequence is CASRRQGLVSNEKLFF. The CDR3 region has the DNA TGTGCCAGCAGACGACAGGGTTTAGTCTCTAATGAAAAACTGTTTTTT.

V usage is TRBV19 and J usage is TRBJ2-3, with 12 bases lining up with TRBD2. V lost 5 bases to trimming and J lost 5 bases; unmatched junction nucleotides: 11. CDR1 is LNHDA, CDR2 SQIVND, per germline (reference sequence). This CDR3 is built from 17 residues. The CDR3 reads CASSSRTSGIPRDTQYF. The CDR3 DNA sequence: TGTGCCAGTAGTTCCCGGACTAGCGGGATCCCCAGAGATACGCAGTATTTT.

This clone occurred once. CDR3 in DNA: TGCGCCAGCACGTGGGAGGTAGGGAATGAGCAGTTCTTC. Translating it yields CASTWEVGNEQFF. This rearrangement joins TRBV5-1 to TRBJ2-1; D possibly corresponds to TRBD2 (6 bases). This CDR3 is 13 amino acids long. Germline lookup yields CDR1 SGHRS and CDR2 YFSETQ. V was trimmed by 6 bases and J by 7 bases, leaving 14 bases between them.

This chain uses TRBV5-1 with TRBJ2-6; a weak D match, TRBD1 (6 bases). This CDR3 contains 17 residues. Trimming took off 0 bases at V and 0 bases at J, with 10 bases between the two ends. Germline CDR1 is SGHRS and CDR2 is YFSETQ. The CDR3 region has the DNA TGCGCCAGCAGCTTGGAGGTCAGGGGCTCTGGGGCCAACGTCCTGACTTTC. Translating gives CASSLEVRGSGANVLTF.